This T cell receptor beta chain derives from a study of regulatory T cells in long-lasting Graves disease (dated by TCRdb to the early 2020s). Looking at the study overall: In the newly diagnosed Graves' disease group, patients had been taking antithyroid drugs for less than 3 months. A total of around 33 samples were covered by TCR sequencing, comprising some 13 persistent and approximately 20 newly diagnosed Graves' disease patients. Peripheral blood TCR sequencing and RNA sequencing compared persistent Graves' disease patients with newly diagnosed Graves' disease patients. The study took place in China and was registered as a clinical trial.

Explained via the paper, the time point label denotes: newly diagnosed GD, antithyroid drugs for less than 3 months. For both TCR sequencing and RNA sequencing, RNA was extracted from PBMCs using TRIzol. The diagnosis of Graves' disease followed American Thyroid Association guidelines. Patients for the study were recruited at an endocrinology department in Xi'an, China. From each patient, 7.5 to 9.5 milliliters of peripheral blood was collected into an EDTA anticoagulant tube. Ficoll Paque Plus density gradient separation was used to isolate PBMCs, and no further T cell sorting was performed. RNA quality was checked with an Agilent 2100 Bioanalyzer and agarose gel, and concentration with a NanoDrop 2000. The method was multiplex PCR. Sequencing took place on an Illumina HiSeq 4000. To build TCR beta libraries, CDR3 regions were amplified by Arm-PCR using iRepertoire HTBI primers. PCR products were gel purified before sequencing. Concerning the study's data processing: Gene usage analysis of CDR3 amino acid clonotypes relied on the roughly 60 TRBV and 15 or so TRBJ segments identified across samples. COPE and FqMerger were used to merge filtered high-quality paired reads into contigs. BLAST was used to align contigs to the IMGT TRBV, TRBD and TRBJ reference genes, and CDR3 was defined following IMGT. Highly expanded clones were defined as clonotypes with a frequency above 0.1%. Shannon entropy served as the measure of repertoire diversity, while the Gini coefficient captured V-J evenness. Public clonotypes were defined as clonotypes shared by more than one individual. TCRdb reprocessing: public reads trimmed at Q25 with fastp, clones called with MiXCR, in-frame beta chains kept. For every CDR3 protein sequence, its rows merge into one entry that carries the most common genes and DNA. The V and J calls follow TCRdb's processing rather than the paper's. Recorded for this sample are some 560,000 distinct CDR3 sequences; roughly 15% of them occurred a single time. Together, the top ten hold 20% to 25% of the sample.

Paper-wide results and their limitations: The small sample size was acknowledged by the authors as a limitation that may reduce accuracy. Preferential use of TRBV28, TRBJ1-2 and TRBJ2-5 was observed in persistent disease, whereas TRBV20-1 and TRBJ2-1 were favored in newly diagnosed disease. Sequencing and analysis were restricted to the TCR beta chain. Patients with persistent disease shared more public clonotypes (about 2,900) than newly diagnosed patients did (more than 900). Only peripheral blood was studied, because thyroid tissue, the primary lesion, was inaccessible. Compared with newly diagnosed patients, persistent Graves' disease patients had lower TCR Shannon entropy and fewer highly expanded clones, which suggests clonal expansion.

CDR1 and CDR2 (LNHDA, SQIVND) derive from the germline V gene (reference sequence). V loses 7 bases, J loses 3 bases, and the germline ends lie 24 bases apart. The CDR3 goes from the cysteine to the phenylalanine over 17 residues. The sequence is cut down to CDR3 DNA, 51 bases in frame from base 1. Points on this clonotype: Its antigen specificity is not known. No per-base quality is available; no much larger clone lies one base away.

These same data were also listed under a study on T cells in Graves' hyperthyroidism and ophthalmopathy. As noted in the second study: Stable Graves' hyperthyroidism was defined as the absence of progression to ophthalmopathy over 18 months of follow-up. The hyperthyroidism patients were between 18 and 65 years old and newly diagnosed, with a disease duration of less than 2 months. Exclusion was applied to patients with uncontrolled infections, other autoimmune diseases, pregnancy or lactation. Clinical symptoms, serum thyroxine and TRAb, thyroid ultrasound, and orbital computed tomography formed the basis for the diagnoses. For the first round of RT-PCR on the TCR CDR3, the HTBI primer set was used together with the Qiagen OneStep RT-PCR kit. Most expanded thyroid clonotypes (frequency above 0.001) were also detected in blood, suggesting blood repertoires may reflect thyroid immune responses. In cross-validation, a model built on a 13 V-J signature told ophthalmopathy apart from stable hyperthyroidism with approximately 90% sensitivity and around 81% specificity, and in testing the same model reached 80%/75%. In validation, the model predicted progression to ophthalmopathy with approximately 70% sensitivity and less than 80% specificity, a median of about 6.7 months before onset. TCR V-J signatures able to tell the groups apart were searched for in a discovery cohort of 100 or so patients, of whom 40 to 45 had Graves' ophthalmopathy and roughly 57 had stable Graves' hyperthyroidism. An independent validation cohort of under 20 hyperthyroidism patients and approximately 16 patients who later progressed to ophthalmopathy tested prospective prediction of ophthalmopathy. The 100 or so discovery patients were divided at random into training and test sets in a 7:3 ratio. The study also compared thyroid tissue and blood T-cell repertoires from about six Graves' hyperthyroidism patients. After sampling, hyperthyroidism patients received methimazole starting at 30 mg daily, and ophthalmopathy patients received high-dose intravenous methylprednisolone. A second multiplex PCR round built the libraries, followed by size selection and purification. Libraries were sequenced paired-end with 100 bp reads on an Illumina HiSeq2000. SOAPnuke was used to process the raw data, throwing out any read that contained adapters or uncalled bases, had a mean Phred below 15, or lacked an exact constant-primer or identifier match. High-quality paired reads were merged with COPE v1.2.5, and unique nucleotide sequences were defined as clonotypes. Clonotypes were aligned to IMGT TRBV, TRBD and TRBJ reference segments using MiTCR v1.1. The analysis was restricted to V-J combinations with a frequency above 0.0001, which together covered 98% to 99.2% of the repertoires. The TCS score was defined as F50 (clonal expansion) divided by E x V (chaos), with BLOSUM62-based TCRdist calculated between CDR3 peptides within each V-J. Welch's t-statistics and random forest reduced roughly 530 V-J features to 13, which were used in a naive Bayes classifier (R e1071). Sample size was not statistically predetermined, and blinding of investigators to group allocation was not performed. The paper reports TCR Vbeta CDR3 sequencing of approximately 140 peripheral blood samples: some 41 ophthalmopathy, 75 to 80 hyperthyroidism and 17 progressor patients.

This material consisted of peripheral blood mononuclear cells (PBMCs), taken at new diagnosis, from a patient treated with antithyroid drugs. The V gene is TRBV19 and the J gene is TRBJ1-2; a tentative D match to TRBD1 spans 5 bases. The TCR comes from a woman aged 35 to 60 with Graves disease. Donor details come from another sample of the same person, matched by shared clones. For the CDR3, the sequence is CASKDPFTRRDDYGYTF. The sequenced DNA is TGTGCCAGTAAGGATCCCTTTACTCGCAGGGACGACTATGGCTACACCTTC.